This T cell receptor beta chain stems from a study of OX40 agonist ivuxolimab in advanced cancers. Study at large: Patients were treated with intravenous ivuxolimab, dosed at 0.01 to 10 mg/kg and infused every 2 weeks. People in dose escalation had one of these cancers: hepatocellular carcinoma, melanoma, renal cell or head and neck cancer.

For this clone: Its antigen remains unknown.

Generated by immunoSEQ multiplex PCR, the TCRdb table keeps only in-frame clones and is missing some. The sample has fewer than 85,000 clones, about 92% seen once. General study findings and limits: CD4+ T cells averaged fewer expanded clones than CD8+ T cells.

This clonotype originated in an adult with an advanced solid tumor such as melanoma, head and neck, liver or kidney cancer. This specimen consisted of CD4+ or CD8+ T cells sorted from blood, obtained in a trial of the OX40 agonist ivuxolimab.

CDR3 loop: CASNRQDMNTEAFF. CDR3 DNA sequence: TGTGCCAGCAATCGACAGGATATGAACACTGAAGCTTTCTTT. The chain combines TRBV5-5 with TRBJ1-1; D is perhaps TRBD1 (6 bases). The germline V and J ends were trimmed by 6 bases and 0 bases, with 12 bases remaining between them. This CDR3 comprises 14 residues. The germline CDR1 and CDR2 sequences are SGHKS and YYEKEE (reference sequence). The whole variable domain, remainder taken from reference TRBV5-5 and TRBJ1-1, is DAGVTQSPTHLIKTRGQQVTLRCSPISGHKSVSWYQQVLGQGPQFIFQYYEKEERGRGNFPDRFSARQFPNYSSELNVNALLLGDSALYLCASNRQDMNTEAFFGQGTRLTVV.